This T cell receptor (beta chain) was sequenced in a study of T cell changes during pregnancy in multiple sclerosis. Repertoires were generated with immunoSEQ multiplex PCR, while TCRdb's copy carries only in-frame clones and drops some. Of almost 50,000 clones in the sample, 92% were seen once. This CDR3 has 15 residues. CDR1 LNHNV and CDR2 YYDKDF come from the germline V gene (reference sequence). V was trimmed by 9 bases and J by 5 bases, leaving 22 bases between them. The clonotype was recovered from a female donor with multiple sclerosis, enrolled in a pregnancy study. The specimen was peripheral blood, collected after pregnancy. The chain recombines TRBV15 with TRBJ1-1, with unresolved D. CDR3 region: CATKPAERRGTEAFF. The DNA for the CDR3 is TGTGCCACGAAACCAGCAGAGCGACGAGGGACTGAAGCTTTCTTT.